The source of this TCR beta chain is a study of Graves' ophthalmopathy and Graves' hyperthyroidism. Study findings and constraints: Most expanded thyroid clonotypes above 0.001 frequency also appeared in blood.

The authors diagnosed from clinical symptoms, serum thyroxine, TRAb, thyroid ultrasound and orbital computed tomography. As to this clonotype: The antigen is unknown.

CDR3 length: 13 amino acids. CDR1 is DFQATT, CDR2 SNEGSKA, per germline (reference sequence). V lost 5 bases and J lost 7; bases outside the gene matches: 8. The TCR beta CDR3 regions underwent amplification from RNA transcripts. RT-PCR in the first round used HTBI primers; a second-round multiplex PCR followed. TCRdb used MiXCR to reprocess the multiplex PCR reads, holding one entry per CDR3 protein. The sample records 600,000 to 950,000 distinct CDR3 sequences, 40% being singletons. The TCR originated in an adult man with Graves' ophthalmopathy. The gene calls are TRBV20-1 and TRBJ1-5; 7 positions agree with TRBD1. The sample taken for sequencing was peripheral blood. CDR3 region: CSAGRQGIQPQHF. In DNA, the CDR3 is TGCAGTGCTGGAAGACAGGGTATCCAGCCCCAGCATTTT.